The rows below give T cell receptor beta chains drawn from one sample of a study of CD8 T cells in ankylosing spondylitis. One entry per CDR3 protein results from TCRdb running MiXCR on the 5' RACE reads. The top ten clones hold around 30% of a sample with some 240,000 distinct CDR3 sequences, about a sixth of them seen once. Sequenced sample: blood, either unsorted or a sorted T cell fraction (not recorded which). The source is a male donor with ankylosing spondylitis or in good health (not recorded which). CDR3s include the opening cysteine and the closing phenylalanine or tryptophan. The order of the fields is V gene, D gene, J gene, clone size, CDR3 protein, CDR3 DNA. D genes are given only for firm matches. A row's size may be missing; if present it is once, few, many or a size class.

v_gene: TRBV4-3
d_gene: -
j_gene: TRBJ1-6
abundance: few
CDR3aa: CASSQEWSSYNSPLHF
CDR3nt: TGCGCCAGCAGCCAAGAATGGAGCTCCTATAATTCACCCCTCCACTTT

v_gene: TRBV5-1
d_gene: -
j_gene: TRBJ2-7
abundance: -
CDR3aa: CASSTVSSYEQYF
CDR3nt: TGCGCCAGCTCGACGGTTAGCTCCTACGAGCAGTACTTC

v_gene: TRBV29-1
d_gene: -
j_gene: TRBJ2-5
abundance: -
CDR3aa: CSVDGTYLPETQYF
CDR3nt: TGCAGCGTCGACGGGACTTACTTACCCGAGACCCAGTACTTC

v_gene: TRBV20-1
d_gene: TRBD2
j_gene: TRBJ2-1
abundance: many
CDR3aa: CSARGPAGGPNNEQFF
CDR3nt: TGCAGTGCTAGAGGGCCAGCGGGAGGGCCCAACAATGAGCAGTTCTTC

v_gene: TRBV7-2
d_gene: TRBD2
j_gene: TRBJ2-7
abundance: once
CDR3aa: CASSFSSSGIYEQYF
CDR3nt: TGTGCCAGCAGCTTTAGTTCTAGCGGGATCTACGAGCAGTACTTC

v_gene: TRBV29-1
d_gene: -
j_gene: TRBJ1-1
abundance: -
CDR3aa: CSVDTGKTVNTEAFF
CDR3nt: TGCAGCGTTGACACGGGGAAGACAGTGAACACTGAAGCTTTCTTT

v_gene: TRBV6-1
d_gene: -
j_gene: TRBJ1-5
abundance: few
CDR3aa: CASSEGYGISNQPQHF
CDR3nt: TGTGCCAGCAGTGAGGGGTATGGGATTAGCAATCAGCCCCAGCATTTT

v_gene: TRBV12-3/TRBV12-4
d_gene: TRBD1
j_gene: TRBJ2-3
abundance: few
CDR3aa: CASSRTGGDTQYF
CDR3nt: TGTGCCAGCAGTCGGACAGGGGGAGATACGCAGTATTTT

v_gene: TRBV29-1
d_gene: -
j_gene: TRBJ2-7
abundance: -
CDR3aa: CSVQDWESYEQYF
CDR3nt: TGCAGCGTGCAGGACTGGGAGTCCTACGAGCAGTACTTC

v_gene: TRBV7-8
d_gene: TRBD2
j_gene: TRBJ2-7
abundance: few
CDR3aa: CASSPSLAAHDEQYF
CDR3nt: TGTGCCAGCAGCCCTAGCCTAGCGGCCCACGACGAGCAGTACTTC

v_gene: TRBV29-1
d_gene: -
j_gene: TRBJ2-1
abundance: many
CDR3aa: CSAHTGSSYNEQFF
CDR3nt: TGCAGCGCTCACACAGGGAGCTCCTACAATGAGCAGTTCTTC

v_gene: TRBV6-1
d_gene: -
j_gene: TRBJ1-5
abundance: many
CDR3aa: CASSQFGGQPQHF
CDR3nt: TGTGCCAGCAGCCAATTCGGCGGGCAGCCCCAGCATTTT

v_gene: TRBV6-5
d_gene: TRBD2
j_gene: TRBJ2-1
abundance: -
CDR3aa: CASSYLAGISSYNEQFF
CDR3nt: TGTGCCAGCAGTTACCTAGCGGGCATAAGCTCCTACAATGAGCAGTTCTTC

v_gene: TRBV20-1
d_gene: -
j_gene: TRBJ1-2
abundance: -
CDR3aa: CSALLYGYTF
CDR3nt: TGCAGTGCTCTCCTTTATGGCTACACCTTC

v_gene: TRBV6-1
d_gene: TRBD1
j_gene: TRBJ1-5
abundance: -
CDR3aa: CASSEATGGSQPQHF
CDR3nt: TGTGCCAGCAGTGAAGCTACAGGGGGAAGTCAGCCCCAGCATTTT

v_gene: TRBV12-3/TRBV12-4
d_gene: TRBD1
j_gene: TRBJ1-3
abundance: few
CDR3aa: CASRPYRGPGNTIYF
CDR3nt: TGTGCCAGCAGACCTTACAGGGGGCCGGGAAACACCATATATTTT

v_gene: TRBV3-1
d_gene: -
j_gene: TRBJ2-3
abundance: -
CDR3aa: CASSQDRETDTQYF
CDR3nt: TGTGCCAGCAGCCAAGACCGCGAAACAGATACGCAGTATTTT

v_gene: TRBV9
d_gene: -
j_gene: TRBJ2-1
abundance: -
CDR3aa: CASSVDLGAEGGNEQFF
CDR3nt: TGTGCCAGCAGCGTAGATCTAGGAGCAGAAGGGGGTAATGAGCAGTTCTTC

v_gene: TRBV27
d_gene: -
j_gene: TRBJ2-1
abundance: -
CDR3aa: CASSPERGGLNEQFF
CDR3nt: TGTGCCAGCAGTCCCGAGAGGGGGGGCCTCAATGAGCAGTTCTTC

v_gene: TRBV27
d_gene: -
j_gene: TRBJ2-7
abundance: few
CDR3aa: CASSFRRSYEQYF
CDR3nt: TGTGCCAGCAGTTTTCGCCGGAGCTACGAGCAGTACTTC

v_gene: TRBV12-3/TRBV12-4
d_gene: TRBD1
j_gene: TRBJ2-5
abundance: many
CDR3aa: CASSAEGRQGYQETQYF
CDR3nt: TGTGCCAGCAGCGCGGAAGGGAGACAGGGGTACCAAGAGACCCAGTACTTC

v_gene: TRBV20-1
d_gene: TRBD2
j_gene: TRBJ2-1
abundance: few
CDR3aa: CSLESWREGRGDEQFF
CDR3nt: TGCAGTCTCGAATCCTGGCGGGAGGGCCGGGGGGATGAGCAGTTCTTC

v_gene: TRBV6-5
d_gene: -
j_gene: TRBJ2-7
abundance: few
CDR3aa: CASSYSGDEQYF
CDR3nt: TGTGCCAGCAGTTACTCGGGGGACGAGCAGTACTTC

v_gene: TRBV29-1
d_gene: -
j_gene: TRBJ2-3
abundance: -
CDR3aa: CSVDTRQVSSDTQYF
CDR3nt: TGCAGCGTTGATACCCGGCAGGTTTCTAGTGATACGCAGTATTTT

v_gene: TRBV27
d_gene: -
j_gene: TRBJ2-1
abundance: few
CDR3aa: CASPRCPYNEQFF
CDR3nt: TGTGCCAGCCCCCGTTGTCCCTACAATGAGCAGTTCTTC

v_gene: TRBV5-5
d_gene: -
j_gene: TRBJ2-7
abundance: few
CDR3aa: CASSGSGTYEQYF
CDR3nt: TGTGCCAGCAGCGGGAGCGGAACCTACGAGCAGTACTTC

v_gene: TRBV9
d_gene: TRBD2
j_gene: TRBJ2-7
abundance: few
CDR3aa: CASSVGLAGGEQYF
CDR3nt: TGTGCCAGCAGCGTCGGACTAGCGGGAGGCGAGCAGTACTTC

v_gene: TRBV29-1
d_gene: -
j_gene: TRBJ2-1
abundance: many
CDR3aa: CSVEPAASSYNEQFF
CDR3nt: TGCAGCGTTGAACCAGCGGCGAGCTCCTACAATGAGCAGTTCTTC

v_gene: TRBV29-1
d_gene: TRBD2
j_gene: TRBJ2-1
abundance: few
CDR3aa: CSAAGTSDNEQFF
CDR3nt: TGCAGCGCAGCCGGGACTAGCGACAATGAGCAGTTCTTC

v_gene: TRBV14
d_gene: -
j_gene: TRBJ2-2
abundance: -
CDR3aa: CASSPLGNTGELFF
CDR3nt: TGTGCCAGCAGCCCCCTCGGAAACACCGGGGAGCTGTTTTTT

v_gene: TRBV7-9
d_gene: TRBD1
j_gene: TRBJ2-7
abundance: -
CDR3aa: CASSLVAGQVNYEQYF
CDR3nt: TGTGCCAGCAGCTTAGTCGCGGGACAGGTAAACTACGAGCAGTACTTC

v_gene: TRBV7-9
d_gene: -
j_gene: TRBJ1-1
abundance: many
CDR3aa: CASSLAEIMAEAFF
CDR3nt: TGTGCCAGCAGCTTAGCGGAGATCATGGCTGAAGCTTTCTTT

v_gene: TRBV20-1
d_gene: TRBD2
j_gene: TRBJ2-7
abundance: -
CDR3aa: CSATIAGTYEQYF
CDR3nt: TGCAGTGCTACAATAGCGGGAACCTACGAGCAGTACTTC

v_gene: TRBV6-5
d_gene: -
j_gene: TRBJ1-1
abundance: -
CDR3aa: CASSYITTMNTEAFF
CDR3nt: TGTGCCAGCAGTTACATTACAACTATGAACACTGAAGCTTTCTTT

v_gene: TRBV7-2
d_gene: -
j_gene: TRBJ2-7
abundance: few
CDR3aa: CASSSPGTIYYEQYF
CDR3nt: TGTGCCAGCAGCTCCCCGGGTACCATCTACTACGAGCAGTACTTC

v_gene: TRBV10-3
d_gene: TRBD1
j_gene: TRBJ1-2
abundance: few
CDR3aa: CAISDPGTGGYGYTF
CDR3nt: TGTGCCATCAGTGACCCCGGGACAGGTGGCTATGGCTACACCTTC

v_gene: TRBV29-1
d_gene: TRBD2
j_gene: TRBJ2-3
abundance: -
CDR3aa: CRGGRAKRDTQYF
CDR3nt: TGCAGGGGCGGGAGGGCCAAAAGGGATACGCAGTATTTT

v_gene: TRBV5-1
d_gene: TRBD1
j_gene: TRBJ2-7
abundance: -
CDR3aa: CASSLDQGVWEQYF
CDR3nt: TGCGCCAGCAGCTTGGACCAGGGGGTCTGGGAGCAGTACTTC

v_gene: TRBV20-1
d_gene: -
j_gene: TRBJ2-7
abundance: -
CDR3aa: CSAGQSSSYEQYF
CDR3nt: TGCAGTGCTGGACAGTCTAGCTCCTACGAGCAGTACTTC

v_gene: TRBV7-9
d_gene: TRBD1
j_gene: TRBJ1-1
abundance: many
CDR3aa: CASSLGQLNTEAFF
CDR3nt: TGTGCCAGCAGCTTGGGACAGTTGAACACTGAAGCTTTCTTT

v_gene: TRBV2
d_gene: TRBD2
j_gene: TRBJ2-1
abundance: -
CDR3aa: CATTSGIYNEQFF
CDR3nt: TGTGCCACCACTAGCGGGATATACAATGAGCAGTTCTTC

v_gene: TRBV4-1
d_gene: TRBD1
j_gene: TRBJ2-7
abundance: -
CDR3aa: CASSHGQGAYEQYF
CDR3nt: TGCGCCAGCAGCCACGGGCAGGGGGCTTACGAGCAGTACTTC

v_gene: TRBV28
d_gene: -
j_gene: TRBJ1-1
abundance: -
CDR3aa: CATRSRGSNTEAFF
CDR3nt: TGTGCCACACGGAGTCGGGGATCGAACACTGAAGCTTTCTTT

v_gene: TRBV27
d_gene: -
j_gene: TRBJ2-7
abundance: -
CDR3aa: CASSPSEGDRWYEQYF
CDR3nt: TGTGCCAGCAGCCCATCGGAGGGGGACCGTTGGTACGAGCAGTACTTC

v_gene: TRBV6-2/TRBV6-3
d_gene: -
j_gene: TRBJ2-1
abundance: -
CDR3aa: CASSYLPSKDNNEQFF
CDR3nt: TGTGCCAGCAGTTACTTGCCTAGCAAGGACAACAATGAGCAGTTCTTC

v_gene: TRBV12-3/TRBV12-4
d_gene: -
j_gene: TRBJ2-5
abundance: -
CDR3aa: CASKGETQYF
CDR3nt: TGTGCCAGCAAGGGGGAGACCCAGTACTTC